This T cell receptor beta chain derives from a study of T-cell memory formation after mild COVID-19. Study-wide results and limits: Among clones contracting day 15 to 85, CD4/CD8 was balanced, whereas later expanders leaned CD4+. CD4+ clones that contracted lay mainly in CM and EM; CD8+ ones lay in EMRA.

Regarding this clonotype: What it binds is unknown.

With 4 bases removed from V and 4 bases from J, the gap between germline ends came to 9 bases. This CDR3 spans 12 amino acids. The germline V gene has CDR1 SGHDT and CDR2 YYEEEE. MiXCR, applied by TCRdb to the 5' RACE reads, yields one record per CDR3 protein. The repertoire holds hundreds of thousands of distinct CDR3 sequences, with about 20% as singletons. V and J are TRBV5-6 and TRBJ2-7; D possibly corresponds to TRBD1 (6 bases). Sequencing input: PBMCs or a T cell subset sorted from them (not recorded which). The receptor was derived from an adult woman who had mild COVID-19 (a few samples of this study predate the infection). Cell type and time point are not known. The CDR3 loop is CASSRTVYEQYF. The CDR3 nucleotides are TGTGCCAGCAGCCGGACAGTTTACGAGCAGTACTTC.